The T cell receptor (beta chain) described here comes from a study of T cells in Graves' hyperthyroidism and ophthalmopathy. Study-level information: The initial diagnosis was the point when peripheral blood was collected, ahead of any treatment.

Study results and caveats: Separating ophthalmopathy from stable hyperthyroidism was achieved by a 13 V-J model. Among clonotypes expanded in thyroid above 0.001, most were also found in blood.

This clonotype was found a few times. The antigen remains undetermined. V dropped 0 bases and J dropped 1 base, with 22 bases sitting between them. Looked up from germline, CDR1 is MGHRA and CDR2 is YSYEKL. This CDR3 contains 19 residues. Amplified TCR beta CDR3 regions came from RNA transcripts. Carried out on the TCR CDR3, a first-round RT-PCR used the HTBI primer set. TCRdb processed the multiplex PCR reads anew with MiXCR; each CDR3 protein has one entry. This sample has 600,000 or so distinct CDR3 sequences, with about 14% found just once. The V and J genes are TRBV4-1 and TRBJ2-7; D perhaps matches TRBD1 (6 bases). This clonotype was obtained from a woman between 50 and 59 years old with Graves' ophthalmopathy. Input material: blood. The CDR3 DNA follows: TGCGCCAGCAGCCAAGATAGTTCAGGTGCAGGGGCGTTTTCCTACGAGCAGTACTTC. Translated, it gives CASSQDSSGAGAFSYEQYF.